Following are 4 T cell receptor beta chains from one sample sequenced in a study of HIV-infected patients and healthy controls. Alpha and beta constant-region primers primed reverse transcription of approximately 500 ng RNA. Alpha and beta chain libraries were made separately by chain-specific third strand synthesis with multiplexing indices. TCRdb processed the 5' RACE reads anew with MiXCR; each CDR3 protein has one entry. The sample records approximately 12,000 distinct CDR3 sequences, around 9.3% being singletons. Whole blood was used without fractionation, so all unsorted peripheral T cells were included. Sequences were derived from blood, sampled before antiretroviral therapy. These receptors all come from an adult with HIV infection. The donor label of this sample is uncertain.

The chain recombines TRBV5-1 with TRBJ2-3; 9 nucleotides match TRBD1. V lost 9 bases to trimming and J lost 3 bases; unmatched junction nucleotides: 11. The CDR3 is made up of 15 amino acids. Germline values: CDR1 SGHRS, CDR2 YFSETQ. CDR3 in amino acids: CATWKGQGETDTQYF. CDR3 coding DNA: TGCGCCACCTGGAAGGGACAGGGTGAGACAGATACGCAGTATTTT.

This clonotype was detected ten times or more. This chain joins TRBV12-3 or TRBV12-4 and TRBJ2-5; 12 bases agree with TRBD1. CDR3 size: 16 residues. Losses at the gene ends were 5 bases for V and 3 bases for J; bases not matched to a gene: 7. CDR3 in amino acids: CASSPGTGGGEETQYF. DNA for the CDR3: TGTGCCAGCAGTCCCGGGACAGGGGGCGGAGAAGAGACCCAGTACTTC.

The chain combines TRBV7-2 with TRBJ1-4; no clear D. This CDR3 has 14 residues. Germline V lookup: CDR1 SGHTA, CDR2 FQGNSA. V dropped 5 bases and J dropped 5 bases, with 12 bases sitting between them. The CDR3, as DNA: TGTGCCAGCAGCCGGGTCCAAGGGAATGAAAAACTGTTTTTT. It specifies CASSRVQGNEKLFF.

This clonotype has at least ten counts. This rearrangement joins TRBV19 to TRBJ1-1; D perhaps matches TRBD1 (5 bases). Germline values: CDR1 LNHDA, CDR2 SQIVND (reference sequence). Trimming left V 4 bases short and J 4 bases short, with 16 bases between. The CDR3 is 15 residues long. The CDR3 DNA reads TGTGCCAGTAGTACCCCCTCACGGGGGAGCACTGAAGCTTTCTTT. It yields the protein CASSTPSRGSTEAFF. The complete variable domain, with remaining parts taken from reference TRBV19 and TRBJ1-1, reads DGGITQSPKYLFRKEGQNVTLSCEQNLNHDAMYWYRQDPGQGLRLIYYSQIVNDFQKGDIAEGYSVSREKKESFPLTVTSAQKNPTAFYLCASSTPSRGSTEAFFGQGTRLTVV.